This TCR beta chain is from a study of identical twins. Study outcomes and limitations: Recombination models fit unrelated individuals' TCR alpha sharing but underestimated twins'. Those out-of-frame alpha sequences shared by twins showed an excess of low generation probability. Analyses based on zero insertions could be partly confounded by invariant MAIT and iNKT cells. Fewer insertions were carried by abundant cord blood beta clonotypes, but none was seen in memory repertoires.

Germline CDR1 is SEHNR and CDR2 is FQNEAQ (reference sequence). The CDR3 is 15 amino acids. The V and J ends lost 5 bases and 4 bases, in that order; junction bases with no gene match: 8. This clonotype was picked up a small number of times. Its antigen remains unidentified. TCRdb fed the 5' RACE reads into MiXCR, producing one record per CDR3 protein. The sample holds around 230,000 distinct CDR3 sequences, around 10% seen once. This chain uses TRBV7-9 with TRBJ2-3; the match to TRBD2 covers 8 bases. The sequenced sample consisted of memory (CD45RO+) T cells sorted from blood. The receptor was isolated from a woman in her late teens or twenties in good health. Here the CDR3 reads CASSLSGRMPDTQYF. The CDR3 region has the DNA TGTGCCAGCAGCCTGAGCGGGAGAATGCCAGATACGCAGTATTTT.